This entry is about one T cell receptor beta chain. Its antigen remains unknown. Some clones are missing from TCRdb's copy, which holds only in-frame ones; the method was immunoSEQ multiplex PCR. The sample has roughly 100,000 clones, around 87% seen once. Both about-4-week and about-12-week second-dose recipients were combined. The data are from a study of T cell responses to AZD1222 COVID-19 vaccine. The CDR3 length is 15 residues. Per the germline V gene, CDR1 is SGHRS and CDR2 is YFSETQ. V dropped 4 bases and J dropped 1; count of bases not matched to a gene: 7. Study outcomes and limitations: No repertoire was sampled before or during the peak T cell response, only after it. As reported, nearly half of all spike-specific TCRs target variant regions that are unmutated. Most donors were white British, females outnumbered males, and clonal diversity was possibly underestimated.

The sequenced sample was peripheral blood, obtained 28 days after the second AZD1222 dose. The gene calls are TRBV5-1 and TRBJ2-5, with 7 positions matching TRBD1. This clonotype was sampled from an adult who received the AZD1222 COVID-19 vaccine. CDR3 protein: CASSNPRDSQETQYF. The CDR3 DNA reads TGCGCCAGCAGCAACCCCCGGGACAGCCAAGAGACCCAGTACTTC.